This T cell receptor beta chain was captured by sequencing in a study of OX40 agonist ivuxolimab in advanced cancers. Notes on the research overall: Ivuxolimab was an agonistic, fully human IgG2 monoclonal antibody directed against OX40 (CD134), a costimulatory receptor. Intravenous ivuxolimab was administered to patients every 2 weeks at six dose levels: 0.01, 0.1, 0.3, 1.5, 3 and 10 mg/kg. Of the 50 or so patients in dose escalation, about 20 had hepatocellular carcinoma, approximately 15 had melanoma, 9 had renal cell carcinoma and 9 had head and neck cancer. The dose-escalation cohort was about 83% male with a mean age of approximately 60 years, ranging from 23 to 79. Patients were allowed to have had prior anti-PD-1, anti-PD-L1 or anti-CTLA-4 therapy, and more than 30% of the dose-escalation patients had previously received checkpoint inhibitors. Three dose-escalation patients achieved partial responses, one with hepatocellular carcinoma and two with cutaneous melanoma. The purpose of peripheral TCRbeta sequencing was to test whether ivuxolimab changed TCR sequence diversity and led to clonal T-cell expansion. The paper describes the monotherapy dose-escalation part (N of about 47 patients) of the phase I trial of ivuxolimab. Overall results and qualifications from the work: Clonal expansion of both CD4+ and CD8+ blood T cells was observed from baseline to week 6 at doses 0.1 to 3.0 mg/kg. Low levels of normalized T-cell clonal expansion were also seen in some patients who did not respond. After ivuxolimab, expanded clones were on average more numerous among CD8+ T cells than among CD4+ T cells. In partial responders in the 0.1-3.0 mg/kg groups, normalized peripheral clonal expansion was found to be among the lowest, especially among CD8+ T cells. Antigen specificity was not determined for the clonally expanded peripheral T cells.

The trial excluded patients who had a history of autoimmune disease or who were on systemic immunosuppression. Peripheral blood for TCR sequencing was drawn from every dose cohort at baseline, at cycle 4 day 1 and at cycle 7 day 1. The samples were drawn from a first-in-human, open-label, multicenter phase I dose-escalation trial of ivuxolimab. Adults with locally advanced or metastatic melanoma, renal cell carcinoma, hepatocellular carcinoma or head and neck squamous cell carcinoma were enrolled in the trial. Before TCR sequencing, CD4+ T cells and CD8+ T cells from peripheral blood were sorted into separate populations. As concerns this clone: Its antigen remains unidentified. No base quality values were provided; no much bigger clone lies one nucleotide off.

Genomic DNA was isolated from the sorted cells so that the TCRbeta CDR3 region could be sequenced. TCRbeta CDR3 regions were sequenced using the immunoSEQ Assay. The immuneACCESS repertoire file appears here via TCRdb, limited to in-frame rearrangements. These files lack a portion of the clones; in checked studies, under half of the deficit traces to unresolved V genes, and the cause of the others is not known. This sample has fewer than 75,000 clones in its table, and approximately 88% of those were observed once. 2.5% to 3% of the sample is in the top ten clones. The CDR3 starts with the cysteine, ends with the phenylalanine, and has 15 residues. The only DNA kept is the CDR3, 45 bases in frame from the first base. Trimming accounts for 5 bases at V and 2 bases at J, while the number of junction bases matched to no gene is 9. The germline V gene gives CDR1 as MNHEY and CDR2 as SVGAGI.

Sample: CD4+ or CD8+ T cells sorted from blood, taken in a trial of the OX40 agonist ivuxolimab. The rearrangement joined TRBV6-5 to TRBJ2-7, and 7 junction bases match TRBD1. This TCR was recovered from an adult with an advanced solid tumor such as melanoma, head and neck, liver or kidney cancer. Here is the DNA: TGTGCCAGCAGTCGGGACAGCCGAGGGCCCTACGAGCAGTACTTC. This encodes CASSRDSRGPYEQYF.